This paragraph reports one T cell receptor (beta chain). One junction end does not reproduce the germline sequence, and a read error may be involved. These data originate in a study of tumor-infiltrating lymphocytes in primary liver carcinoma. cDNA specific to TCR beta was made from 450 to 500 ng of total RNA, with a constant-region primer employed for priming. Each TCR beta library was derived from three nested multiplex PCR rounds that employed slightly modified ARM-PCR. TRBV1-TRBV30 forward and Cbeta reverse primers drove the first two approximately 11-cycle rounds. TCRdb analysed the multiplex PCR reads with MiXCR anew, one entry per CDR3 protein. The data hold 180,000 or so distinct CDR3 sequences, with roughly 60% observed a single time. Blood RNA originated from unsorted whole blood, with germline DNA additionally extracted. Looked up from germline, CDR1 is SGHAT and CDR2 is FQNNGV. This CDR3 has 15 amino acids.

Material for sequencing was peripheral blood. V and J are TRBV11-2 and TRBJ2-5; D is ambiguous. This sequence was found in a man aged 40-49 years with primary liver carcinoma and hepatitis B virus infection. DNA of the CDR3: TGCGCCAGCAGCTTAGATAGCAGGCTACAAGAGACCCAGTACTTC. It yields the protein CASSLDSRLQETQYF.